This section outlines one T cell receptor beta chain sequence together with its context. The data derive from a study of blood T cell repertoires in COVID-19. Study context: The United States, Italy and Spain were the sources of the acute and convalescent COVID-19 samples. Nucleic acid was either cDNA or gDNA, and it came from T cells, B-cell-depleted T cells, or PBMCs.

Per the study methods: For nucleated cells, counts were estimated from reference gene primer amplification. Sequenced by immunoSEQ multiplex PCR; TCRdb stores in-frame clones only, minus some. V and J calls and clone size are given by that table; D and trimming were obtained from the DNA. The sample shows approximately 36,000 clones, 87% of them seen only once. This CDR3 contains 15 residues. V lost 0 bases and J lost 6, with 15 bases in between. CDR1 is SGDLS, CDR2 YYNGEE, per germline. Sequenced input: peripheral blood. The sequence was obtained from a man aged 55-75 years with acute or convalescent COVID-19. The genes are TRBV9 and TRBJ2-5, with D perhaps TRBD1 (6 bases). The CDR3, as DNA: TGTGCCAGCAGCGTAGCAACAGGGTCGGGAAAGACCCAGTACTTC. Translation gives CASSVATGSGKTQYF.